This TCR beta chain was sequenced during a study of shared clonotypes between healthy human individuals. This clone was recorded a few times. The V and J ends lost 11 bases and 5 bases respectively, with 13 bases between them. The CDR3 totals 13 residues. The V gene's germline CDR1 is SNHLY and CDR2 FYNNEI. The method was immunoSEQ multiplex PCR; TCRdb's version includes in-frame clones alone and lacks a portion of them. This table has roughly 640,000 clones, over 65% appearing once. The sequence was obtained from a woman in her 30s in good health. The material sequenced was memory CD4+ T cells sorted from blood. Subset defined: CD45RA-negative fraction. The rearrangement uses TRBV2 and TRBJ2-6; possibly TRBD1 or TRBD2 for D (5 bases each). CDR3 sequence: CASSGRWANVLTF. In nucleotides, the CDR3 is TGTGCCTCATCAGGGAGATGGGCCAACGTCCTGACTTTC.